The T cell receptor beta chain under discussion was sequenced for a study of OX40 agonist ivuxolimab in advanced cancers. Study background: At doses from 0.01 to 10 mg/kg, patients were given intravenous ivuxolimab every 2 weeks.

The assay was immunoSEQ multiplex PCR, and TCRdb's table has in-frame clones only and misses some. The sample yields approximately 70,000 clones, 77% seen once. This clone turned up a few times. Unmatched junction bases numbered 8, after V lost 5 bases and J lost 5 bases. The CDR3 consists of 15 residues. Germline CDR1 SEHNR, CDR2 FQNEAQ (reference sequence). The chain combines TRBV7-9 with TRBJ2-1; 8 bases line up with TRBD1. Sequencing used CD4+ or CD8+ T cells sorted from blood, obtained in a trial of the OX40 agonist ivuxolimab. The receptor comes from an adult with an advanced solid tumor such as melanoma, head and neck, liver or kidney cancer. The CDR3 sequence is CASSPRTGYDNEQFF. The CDR3 DNA follows: TGTGCCAGCAGCCCCCGGACAGGGTACGACAATGAGCAGTTCTTC.